Below, 20 T cell receptor beta chains from the same sample are listed, as sequenced in a study of cytomegalovirus exposure and HLA in healthy donors. The PCR made use of 60 Vbeta and 13 Jbeta primers. The data were produced by immunoSEQ multiplex PCR, yet TCRdb's version contains in-frame clones alone and is incomplete. The table has approximately 150,000 clones, around 65% seen once. The sample consisted of PBMCs. The receptor source for this set is a male donor in good health and CMV-seronegative.

V and J are TRBV11-3 and TRBJ2-2, with 11 bases fitting TRBD2. The CDR3 totals 16 residues. The V and J ends lost 6 bases and 1 base, in that order; junction bases with no gene match: 4. CDR1 and CDR2 from the germline V gene are SGHNT and YENEEA. CDR3 protein: CASSPGLAGNTGELFF. The CDR3 nucleotides are TGTGCCAGCAGTCCCGGACTAGCGGGGAACACCGGGGAGCTGTTTTTT.

This clone has a single count. The chain combines TRBV5-3 with TRBJ1-3, with 7 bases identical to TRBD1. TRBV5-3 is an ORF, with its function uncertain. The CDR3 covers 16 residues. Trimming cost V 4 bases and J 3 bases; bases outside gene matches: 10. The CDR3 DNA follows: TGTGCCAGAAGCCCTGACAGGGAATTCGTTGGAAACACCATATATTTT. It yields the protein CARSPDREFVGNTIYF.

This chain joins TRBV11-2 and TRBJ1-2; TRBD1 matches 7 bases. Germline V gene data show CDR1 as SGHAT and CDR2 as FQNNGV. Unmatched junction bases numbered 11, after V lost 5 bases and J lost 8 bases. This CDR3 is 14 amino acids long. CDR3 coding DNA: TGTGCCAGCAGCCTAATTAGGGGGCCAGGGGGCTACACCTTC. Residues: CASSLIRGPGGYTF.

The chain has TRBV6-5 and TRBJ2-2, with 8 nucleotides matching TRBD1. The junction had 8 bases not matched to a gene; V was cut back by 4 bases and J by 7 bases. This CDR3 is built from 15 residues. Germline values: CDR1 MNHEY, CDR2 SVGAGI. CDR3: CASSFTGGFGGELFF. CDR3 DNA: TGTGCCAGCAGTTTTACAGGGGGTTTTGGCGGGGAGCTGTTTTTT.

The chain joins TRBV7-3 to TRBJ1-1; 8 bases match TRBD1. This CDR3 has 13 residues. The J segment lost 11 bases and the V segment lost 5 bases, leaving 10 bases of the junction unmatched. Germline V gene sequence: CDR1 SGHTA, CDR2 FQGTGA. The DNA of the CDR3 is TGTGCCAGCAGCCAAGGACAGGGCTCTATGGCTTTCTTT. The encoded protein is CASSQGQGSMAFF.

This CDR3 is CASSVATGQGFTEAFF. For the CDR3, the DNA is TGTGCCAGCAGCGTAGCTACGGGTCAGGGGTTCACTGAAGCTTTCTTT. The chain uses TRBV9 and TRBJ1-1; the D gene is possibly TRBD1 (6 bases). V lost 0 bases to trimming and J lost 4 bases, with 16 bases between them. Germline CDR1 reads SGDLS; CDR2 reads YYNGEE. The CDR3 covers 16 residues.

The V and J genes are TRBV5-1 and TRBJ1-2; TRBD1 is a possible D gene (5 bases). Germline V gene sequence: CDR1 SGHRS, CDR2 YFSETQ. Trimming took 4 bases from V and 5 from J, leaving 15 bases between them. CDR3 length equals 14 residues. The CDR3 sequence is CASSPRQSDYGYTF. The CDR3 bases are TGCGCCAGCAGCCCTCGACAGAGCGATTATGGCTACACCTTC.

In this sample, this clone turned up a few times. The rearrangement joins TRBV7-2 to TRBJ2-3; D is uncertain. CDR3 length: 12 amino acids. Trimming cost V 4 bases and J 4 bases, with 6 bases left between them. Germline loops: CDR1 SGHTA, CDR2 FQGNSA. The CDR3 region has the DNA TGTGCCAGCAGCTCCATTTCAGATACGCAGTATTTT. Amino acids: CASSSISDTQYF.

This clone was seen a few times. The genes are TRBV2 and TRBJ1-4, with D perhaps TRBD1 (6 bases). Looked up from germline, CDR1 is SNHLY and CDR2 is FYNNEI. V was cut by 2 bases and J by 8 bases, with 9 bases left in between. The CDR3 consists of 13 residues. DNA for the CDR3: TGTGCCAGCAGTGAACAGGGGAGAGAAAAACTGTTTTTT. Its protein product is CASSEQGREKLFF.

The chain employs TRBV7-2 and TRBJ1-1, with D maybe TRBD1 (5 bases). The V end was cut by 3 bases, the J end by 1 base, with 9 bases between. There are 14 residues in the CDR3. Germline-derived CDR1 and CDR2 are SGHTA and FQGNSA. The DNA for the CDR3 is TGTGCCAGCAGCTTTGGACATGGGAACACTGAAGCTTTCTTT. Amino acid sequence: CASSFGHGNTEAFF.

This clone was counted between two and nine times. At one of its ends the junction is not consistent with the germline gene, which may arise from a read error. This rearrangement joins TRBV2 to TRBJ1-1; a possible D gene is TRBD1 (6 bases). Looked up from germline, CDR1 is SNHLY and CDR2 is FYNNEI. CDR3 size: 10 residues. The CDR3 coding sequence is TGTGCCAACAGGGTAGGGGAAATTCCCTTT. This sequence encodes CANRVGEIPF.

Notes on this clone: The sample contains more than one DNA sequence encoding this CDR3. The chain employs TRBV19 and TRBJ1-1; D is unclear. CDR3 length: 12 residues. The germline V and J ends were trimmed by 1 base and 5 bases, with 5 bases remaining between them. Germline CDR1 and CDR2: LNHDA and SQIVND (reference sequence). The CDR3 sequence is CASSIAGTEAFF. The CDR3 nucleotides are TGTGCCAGTAGTATAGCGGGGACTGAAGCTTTCTTT.

The rearrangement joins TRBV4-3 to TRBJ2-1; TRBD2 might be the D (6 bases). V dropped 0 bases and J dropped 3 bases, with 12 bases sitting between them. Germline lookup yields CDR1 LGHNA and CDR2 YSLEER. There are 16 residues in the CDR3. The CDR3 loop is CASSQDGGTVYNEQFF. CDR3 nucleotide sequence: TGCGCCAGCAGCCAAGATGGAGGGACGGTCTACAATGAGCAGTTCTTC.

The CDR3 coding sequence is TGTGCCAGCAGTTTATCTTTGGGGTTTTTGTTGAGCGGGGGGGCCCCCCAAGAGACCCAGTACTTC. It is translated as CASSLSLGFLLSGGAPQETQYF. The chain employs TRBV27 and TRBJ2-5, with 10 bases aligning to TRBD2. Germline assignment: CDR1 MNHEY and CDR2 SMNVEV (reference sequence). The junction had 20 bases not matched to a gene; V was cut back by 0 bases and J by 1 base. The CDR3 runs to 22 residues.

The chain uses TRBV10-3 and TRBJ1-5; the match to TRBD1 covers 9 bases. Germline V gives CDR1 ENHRY, CDR2 SYGVKD. The CDR3 is 15 residues long. The ends lost 6 bases at V and 2 bases at J; junction bases unmatched: 5. The CDR3 region is CAIRETGGGNQPQHF. The DNA for the CDR3 is TGTGCCATCAGGGAGACAGGGGGTGGCAATCAGCCCCAGCATTTT.

This clone was picked up a small number of times. The rearrangement links TRBV6-5 to TRBJ2-7; TRBD2 matches 12 bases. Per the germline V gene, CDR1 is MNHEY and CDR2 is SVGAGI. The CDR3 totals 15 residues. The J segment lost 0 bases and the V segment lost 9 bases, leaving 6 bases of the junction unmatched. As DNA, the CDR3 is TGTGCCAGTTCCTCGACTAGCGGGGGCTCCTACGAGCAGTACTTC. Translating gives CASSSTSGGSYEQYF.

The chain carries TRBV30 and TRBJ1-1; 7 positions agree with TRBD1. CDR3 length equals 13 residues. Germline lookup yields CDR1 GTSNPN and CDR2 SVGIG (reference sequence). V shed 5 bases, J shed 4 bases, and the junction held 7 bases outside the gene matches. As DNA, the CDR3 is TGTGCCTGGGGACGACAGGGAGGCACTGAAGCTTTCTTT. Amino acid sequence: CAWGRQGGTEAFF.

The V call is TRBV7-6, the J call TRBJ2-7, with D possibly TRBD2 on 6 matching bases. The germline V gene has CDR1 SGHVS and CDR2 FNYEAQ. The CDR3 has 17 amino acids. The V and J ends lost 4 bases and 2 bases respectively, with 21 bases between them. This CDR3 is CASSSQTFWRGTYEQYF. In DNA, the CDR3 is TGTGCCAGCAGCTCCCAAACGTTTTGGCGGGGTACCTACGAGCAGTACTTC.

This clone has only one observation. The chain joins TRBV11-2 to TRBJ2-7, with 7 bases lining up with TRBD1. Trimming at V came to 1 base and at J to 2 bases, leaving 8 bases not matched to a gene. The germline V gene encodes CDR1 SGHAT and CDR2 FQNNGV. The CDR3 is made up of 16 amino acids. The CDR3 reads CASSLVQGTLAYEQYF. CDR3 sequence (DNA): TGTGCCAGCAGCTTAGTACAGGGGACGCTCGCCTACGAGCAGTACTTC. Together with reference TRBV11-2 and TRBJ2-7, the CDR3 gives the full variable domain: EAGVAQSPRYKIIEKRQSVAFWCNPISGHATLYWYQQILGQGPKLLIQFQNNGVVDDSQLPKDRFSAERLKGVDSTLKIQPAKLEDSAVYLCASSLVQGTLAYEQYFGPGTRLTVT.

The table lists this clone with many counts. The chain combines TRBV9 with TRBJ2-7; TRBD2 aligns across 15 bases. V was clipped by 4 bases and J by 0 bases; unmatched bases: 11. The CDR3 runs to 19 residues. Germline V CDR1 and CDR2: SGDLS, YYNGEE. The CDR3 loop is CASSPGGLAGGPSSYEQYF. CDR3 sequence (DNA): TGTGCCAGCAGCCCCGGGGGACTAGCGGGGGGCCCAAGCTCCTACGAGCAGTACTTC.